This T cell receptor beta chain was sequenced during a study of shared clonotypes between healthy human individuals. CDR3 length: 14 residues. Germline-derived CDR1 and CDR2 are GTSNPN and SVGIG (reference sequence). Trimming cost V 3 bases and J 3 bases; bases outside gene matches: 8. Measured with immunoSEQ multiplex PCR; TCRdb has only the in-frame clones, and not every one. The sample consists of more than 400,000 clones, about 84% of them appearing once. The chain uses TRBV30 and TRBJ2-7; 7 bases match TRBD1. The specimen was PBMCs. The receptor's source is a middle-aged woman in good health. Some clones in this sample may be carry-over from other donors' samples. The CDR3 protein is CAWRGTDVYYEQYF. The CDR3 DNA is TGTGCCTGGAGGGGGACAGACGTTTACTACGAGCAGTACTTC.